This T cell receptor beta chain was obtained from a study of cytomegalovirus exposure and HLA in healthy donors. Study background: The same platform as the roughly 630 first-cohort repertoires was used for the 130 or so validation repertoires, a later analysis reported.

Sequenced by immunoSEQ multiplex PCR; TCRdb stores in-frame clones only, minus some. The repertoire includes 150,000 to 200,000 clones, 80% to 85% of them detected once, and 2.5% to 3% sits in the top ten. For this clone: Its antigen is as yet unknown.

General observations from the study: Overall, approximately 150 TCR beta chains were annotated as cytomegalovirus-associated.

The V gene's germline CDR1 is SGHTA and CDR2 FQGNSA. The V gene lost 5 bases and the J gene lost 3 bases, with 14 bases spanning the gap. This CDR3 is built from 14 residues. This chain uses TRBV7-2 with TRBJ2-7, with D perhaps matching TRBD1 (5 bases). The receptor was isolated from a woman younger than 35 in good health and CMV-seropositive. The source material was PBMCs. DNA for the CDR3: TGTGCCAGCAGCCGGCGGACGGACAACTACGAGCAGTACTTC. It specifies CASSRRTDNYEQYF.